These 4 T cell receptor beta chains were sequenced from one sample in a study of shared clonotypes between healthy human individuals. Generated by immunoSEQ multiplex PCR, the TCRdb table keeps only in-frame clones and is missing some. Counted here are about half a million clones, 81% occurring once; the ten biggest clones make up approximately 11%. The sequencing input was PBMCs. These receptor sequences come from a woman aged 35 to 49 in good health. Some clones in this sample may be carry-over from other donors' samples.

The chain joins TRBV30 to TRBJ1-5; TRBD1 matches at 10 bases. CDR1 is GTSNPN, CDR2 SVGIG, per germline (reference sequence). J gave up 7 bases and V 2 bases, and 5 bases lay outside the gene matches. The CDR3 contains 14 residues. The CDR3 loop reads CAWSPTGGGQPQHF. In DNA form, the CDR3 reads TGTGCCTGGAGTCCGACAGGGGGCGGGCAGCCCCAGCATTTT.

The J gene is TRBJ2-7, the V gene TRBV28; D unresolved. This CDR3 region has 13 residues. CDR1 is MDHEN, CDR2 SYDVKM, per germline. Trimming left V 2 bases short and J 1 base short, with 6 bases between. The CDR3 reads CASSLTESYEQYF. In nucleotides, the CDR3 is TGTGCCAGCAGTTTAACAGAATCCTACGAGCAGTACTTC. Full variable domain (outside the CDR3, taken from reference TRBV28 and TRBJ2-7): DVKVTQSSRYLVKRTGEKVFLECVQDMDHENMFWYRQDPGLGLRLIYFSYDVKMKEKGDIPEGYSVSREKKERFSLILESASTNQTSMYLCASSLTESYEQYFGPGTRLTVT.

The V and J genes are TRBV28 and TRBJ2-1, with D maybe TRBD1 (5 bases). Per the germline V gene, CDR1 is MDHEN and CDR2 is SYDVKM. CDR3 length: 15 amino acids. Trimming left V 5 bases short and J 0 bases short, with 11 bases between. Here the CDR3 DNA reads TGTGCCAGCAGTAGACAGCGAGCCTCCTACAATGAGCAGTTCTTC. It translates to CASSRQRASYNEQFF.

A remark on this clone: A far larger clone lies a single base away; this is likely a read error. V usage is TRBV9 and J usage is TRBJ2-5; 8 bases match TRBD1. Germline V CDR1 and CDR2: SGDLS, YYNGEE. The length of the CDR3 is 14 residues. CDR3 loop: CASSAGQGQGTQYF. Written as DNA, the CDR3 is TGTGCCAGCAGCGCAGGACAGGGCCAAGGGACCCAGTACTTC.